A single sample is the source of the 14 T cell receptor beta chains below, sequenced in a study of blood T cell repertoires in COVID-19 (dated by TCRdb to 2020 to 2021). The receptor library was made with the immunoSEQ multiplex PCR assay. The immuneACCESS repertoire file appears here via TCRdb, limited to in-frame rearrangements. These files lack a portion of the clones; in checked studies, under half of the deficit traces to unresolved V genes, and the cause of the others is not known. This sample lists 95,000 to 100,000 clones; about 87% were detected once. In total, the top ten clones hold roughly 11% of the sample. The specimen sequenced was peripheral blood. The source is a woman aged 25-40 years with acute or convalescent COVID-19.

The chain carries TRBV7-3 and TRBJ2-3; 8 positions match TRBD2. CDR1 is SGHTA, CDR2 FQGTGA, per germline. The CDR3 sequence is 15 residues long. Trimming at V came to 0 bases and at J to 2 bases, leaving 1 base not matched to a gene. The DNA for the CDR3 is TGTGCCAGCAGCTTAACGCGGGAGGCCACAGATACGCAGTATTTT. This translates into CASSLTREATDTQYF.

The chain combines TRBV7-9 with TRBJ2-7, with a tentative D call TRBD2 (7 bases). Germline CDR1 and CDR2: SEHNR and FQNEAQ (reference sequence). The CDR3 length is 14 residues. V lost 3 bases, J lost 7 bases, and 16 bases lay in between. The chain's CDR3 is CASSLRGGTGEQYF. The CDR3 coding sequence is TGTGCCAGCAGCTTGAGGGGGGGTACTGGAGAGCAGTACTTC.

This chain joins TRBV10-1 and TRBJ2-4; TRBD2 agrees at 9 bases. The V gene's germline CDR1 is WNHNN and CDR2 SYGVQD (reference sequence). The CDR3 covers 16 residues. V shed 0 bases and J 6 bases; nucleotides not matched to a gene: 6. The DNA for the CDR3 is TGCGCCAGCAGTGAGTCGACGAGCGGGGGGAGAAACATTCAGTACTTC. Protein: CASSESTSGGRNIQYF.

The rearrangement joins TRBV14 to TRBJ2-1, with TRBD1 matching 10 bases. Trimming at V came to 5 bases and at J to 4 bases, leaving 11 bases not matched to a gene. This CDR3 contains 17 residues. The germline CDR1 and CDR2 sequences are SGHDN and FVKESK. CDR3 region: CASSARQGAQFYNEQFF. The CDR3 DNA sequence: TGTGCCAGCAGCGCCCGACAGGGGGCACAATTTTACAATGAGCAGTTCTTC. Full variable domain (remainder filled in from reference TRBV14 and TRBJ2-1): EAGVTQFPSHSVIEKGQTVTLRCDPISGHDNLYWYRRVMGKEIKFLLHFVKESKQDESGMPNNRFLAERTGGTYSTLKVQPAELEDSGVYFCASSARQGAQFYNEQFFGPGTRLTVL.

J is TRBJ1-6 and V is TRBV5-5, with 7 bases identical to TRBD1. With V trimmed by 4 bases and J by 8 bases, 9 bases remained unmatched. In germline, CDR1 is SGHKS, CDR2 YYEKEE (reference sequence). The CDR3 contains 15 residues. The CDR3 here is CASSTPTGQYSPLHF. The CDR3, as DNA: TGTGCCAGCAGCACTCCGACAGGGCAATATTCACCCCTCCACTTT.

This chain connects TRBV6-5 to TRBJ2-6; TRBD2 agrees at 7 bases. Germline CDR1 MNHEY, CDR2 SVGAGI. CDR3 size: 15 residues. Losses at the gene ends were 6 bases for V and 2 bases for J; bases not matched to a gene: 4. The CDR3 here is CASSGGFPGANVLTF. The CDR3 nucleotides are TGTGCCAGCAGCGGGGGGTTTCCTGGGGCCAACGTCCTGACTTTC.

The chain is built from TRBV4-1 and TRBJ1-3; TRBD1 matches at 7 bases. Germline assignment: CDR1 MGHRA and CDR2 YSYEKL. The V gene end was trimmed by 4 bases and the J gene end by 3 bases; junction bases not matched to a gene: 12. The CDR3 is made up of 17 amino acids. The CDR3: CASSLETGLMVGNTIYF. In DNA, the CDR3 is TGCGCCAGCAGCCTAGAGACAGGGCTGATGGTTGGAAACACCATATATTTT.

The rearrangement uses TRBV5-1 and TRBJ1-1; D unresolved. The CDR3 has 15 amino acids. Deletions cut 2 bases from V and 4 bases from J, with 15 bases between. From germline, CDR1 is SGHRS and CDR2 YFSETQ. The CDR3 DNA follows: TGCGCCAGCAGCTTTAGCTTGGCATTGAGCACTGAAGCTTTCTTT. As protein: CASSFSLALSTEAFF. Looking up the rest from reference TRBV5-1 and TRBJ1-1 gives the full variable domain: KAGVTQTPRYLIKTRGQQVTLSCSPISGHRSVSWYQQTPGQGLQFLFEYFSETQRNKGNFPGRFSGRQFSNSRSEMNVSTLELGDSALYLCASSFSLALSTEAFFGQGTRLTVV.

V is TRBV11-2 and J is TRBJ2-3, with D maybe TRBD2 (7 bases). In germline, CDR1 is SGHAT, CDR2 FQNNGV. V was cut by 1 base and J by 5 bases, with 13 bases left in between. This CDR3 is 15 amino acids long. For the CDR3, the DNA is TGTGCCAGCAGCTTAGGGGCGGGGGCGCGAGATACGCAGTATTTT. Protein sequence: CASSLGAGARDTQYF.

DNA of the CDR3: TGTGCCAGCCACCCTCGCGGGGGTCGGGAGCAGTACTTC. Translation gives CASHPRGGREQYF. The chain employs TRBV27 and TRBJ2-7; TRBD2 agrees at 7 bases. CDR1 is MNHEY and CDR2 is SMNVEV in the germline V gene (reference sequence). This CDR3 has 13 amino acids. V was clipped by 8 bases and J by 7 bases; unmatched bases: 11.

This chain uses TRBV14 with TRBJ2-1; D might be TRBD2 (6 bases). From germline, CDR1 is SGHDN and CDR2 FVKESK. V shed 4 bases and J shed 2 bases, with 12 bases lying between them. CDR3 size: 15 residues. In nucleotides, the CDR3 is TGTGCCAGCAGCCCTTGGGGGGATACCTACAATGAGCAGTTCTTC. Protein: CASSPWGDTYNEQFF.

The V gene is TRBV5-1, the J gene TRBJ2-7; D might be TRBD2 (5 bases). The CDR3 is 13 amino acids. V shed 1 base and J shed 2 bases, with 7 bases lying between them. Germline V gene sequence: CDR1 SGHRS, CDR2 YFSETQ. The CDR3 here is CASSLSGPYEQYF. In DNA form, the CDR3 reads TGCGCCAGCAGCTTGAGCGGCCCCTACGAGCAGTACTTC.

The chain combines TRBV30 with TRBJ2-3; 9 bases line up with TRBD1. Germline V lookup: CDR1 GTSNPN, CDR2 SVGIG (reference sequence). Unmatched junction bases numbered 9, after V lost 2 bases and J lost 6 bases. This CDR3 has 15 residues. Written as DNA, the CDR3 is TGTGCCTGGAGTCCTCTAACGGACAGGGGCGATACGCAGTATTTT. Protein sequence: CAWSPLTDRGDTQYF.

The gene calls are TRBV29-1 and TRBJ2-3; a weak D match, TRBD1 (5 bases). V shed 5 bases and J shed 4 bases, with 13 bases lying between them. The CDR3 consists of 13 residues. Germline CDR1 reads SQVTM; CDR2 reads ANQGSEA. For the CDR3, the DNA is TGCAGCGTTAAAGGGGCGATTGCAGATACGCAGTATTTT. It yields the protein CSVKGAIADTQYF.